The next 17 T cell receptor beta chains were all read from a single sample in a study of shared clonotypes between healthy human individuals. This table comes from immunoSEQ multiplex PCR, and its TCRdb copy is limited to in-frame clones, with some not included. The table lists around 1.9 million clones, approximately 94% of them singletons. It was CD45RO-negative cells, positively selected for CCR7, that made up naive CD8 cells, with terminally differentiated effector memory CD45RA+ cells excluded. The sample taken for sequencing was naive CD8+ T cells from PBMCs. The receptor set was obtained from a man aged 18 to 29 in good health. Some clones in this sample may be carry-over from other donors' samples.

Turning to this clone: This CDR3 is also generated by other DNA sequences in the sample. In DNA form, the CDR3 reads TGTGCCAGCAGCGACAGAGACAACTCCTACGAGCAGTACTTC. It encodes CASSDRDNSYEQYF. V and J are TRBV6-1 and TRBJ2-7; TRBD1 might be the D (5 bases). CDR1 is MNHNS, CDR2 SASEGT, per germline. The CDR3 covers 14 residues. Trimming removed 6 bases at V and 0 bases at J, with 12 bases between.

The CDR3 loop reads CASSYGAEAFF. The CDR3 DNA reads TGTGCCAGCAGTTACGGGGCTGAAGCTTTCTTT. The chain employs TRBV5-5 and TRBJ1-1; D gene ambiguous. V dropped 5 bases and J dropped 6 bases, with 8 bases sitting between them. The CDR3 contains 11 residues. The germline V gene has CDR1 SGHKS and CDR2 YYEKEE (reference sequence).

The J gene is TRBJ2-6, the V gene TRBV28; D remains unclear. CDR3 size: 15 residues. V was cut by 7 bases and J by 4 bases, with 14 bases left in between. The V gene's germline CDR1 is MDHEN and CDR2 SYDVKM. This CDR3 reads CASIPGNPGANVLTF. CDR3 coding DNA: TGTGCCAGCATCCCAGGAAACCCCGGGGCCAACGTCCTGACTTTC.

A word on this clone: Other DNA sequences from this sample encode an identical CDR3 as well. The chain is built from TRBV11-2 and TRBJ2-7; 9 nucleotides align to TRBD2. J gave up 4 bases and V 1 base, and 5 bases lay outside the gene matches. The CDR3 consists of 15 residues. The V gene's germline CDR1 is SGHAT and CDR2 FQNNGV. CDR3 loop: CASSLGGRAYYEQYF. CDR3 nucleotides: TGTGCCAGCAGCTTAGGCGGGAGGGCATATTACGAGCAGTACTTC.

The chain employs TRBV9 and TRBJ1-4, with D maybe TRBD1 (5 bases). Germline CDR1 is SGDLS and CDR2 is YYNGEE. Trimming left V 3 bases short and J 7 bases short, with 7 bases between. The CDR3 consists of 12 residues. CDR3 sequence (DNA): TGTGCCAGCAGCGCCCAGGGTGAAAAACTGTTTTTT. This codes for CASSAQGEKLFF.

This sequence joins TRBV6-1 and TRBJ2-4; D may be TRBD2 (5 bases). CDR3 size: 14 residues. In germline, CDR1 is MNHNS, CDR2 SASEGT. V lost 8 bases and J 4 bases, leaving 15 bases between the germline ends. Here the CDR3 reads CASRQEGGKNIQYF. Written as DNA, the CDR3 is TGTGCCAGCCGTCAAGAGGGCGGGAAAAACATTCAGTACTTC.

This chain uses TRBV16 with TRBJ1-5; D unresolved. The CDR3 loop spans 15 amino acids. CDR1 is KGHSY, CDR2 FQNENV, per germline. V lost 5 bases to trimming and J lost 2 bases, with 13 bases between them. Written as DNA, the CDR3 is TGTGCCAGCAGCAGCGAGGATTCAGGCAATCAGCCCCAGCATTTT. Translating it yields CASSSEDSGNQPQHF.

This chain links TRBV11-2 with TRBJ2-3; D unclear. The CDR3 is made up of 15 amino acids. Germline values: CDR1 SGHAT, CDR2 FQNNGV. Trimming pared 3 bases from V and 1 base from J, leaving 11 bases between. CDR3 sequence: CASSFLRAGTDTQYF. The CDR3 nucleotides are TGTGCCAGCAGCTTTCTCCGGGCAGGCACAGATACGCAGTATTTT.

The rearrangement links TRBV11-2 to TRBJ1-2; 8 positions agree with TRBD1. This CDR3 region has 12 residues. CDR1 SGHAT and CDR2 FQNNGV come from the germline V gene. V trimming: 5 bases; J trimming: 5 bases; junction bases outside the gene matches: 1. CDR3: CASSGTGYGYTF. CDR3 sequence (DNA): TGTGCCAGCAGCGGGACAGGATATGGCTACACCTTC.

The chain combines TRBV6-1 with TRBJ2-1; tentatively, D is TRBD1 (5 bases). The V end was cut by 6 bases, the J end by 6 bases, with 15 bases between. CDR3 length: 14 amino acids. Per the germline V gene, CDR1 is MNHNS and CDR2 is SASEGT. The chain's CDR3 is CASSRQPNGNEQFF. The CDR3 region has the DNA TGTGCCAGCAGCCGACAGCCTAATGGCAATGAGCAGTTCTTC.

The gene calls are TRBV27 and TRBJ1-3; TRBD1 might be the D (6 bases). The V end lost 0 bases, the J end lost 2 bases, and 14 bases lay between the germline ends. CDR3 size: 17 residues. CDR1 is MNHEY, CDR2 SMNVEV, per germline (reference sequence). The CDR3 sequence is CASSLSFRGAPGNTIYF. DNA of the CDR3: TGTGCCAGCAGTTTATCTTTTCGGGGGGCGCCTGGAAACACCATATATTTT.

The chain has TRBV11-2 and TRBJ2-7; D is ambiguous. The V and J ends lost 4 bases and 7 bases respectively, with 17 bases between them. Germline V lookup: CDR1 SGHAT, CDR2 FQNNGV. This CDR3 region has 14 residues. The CDR3 DNA sequence: TGTGCCAGCAGCTATAGTAAGAGGTTGAGGGAGCAGTACTTC. Its translation: CASSYSKRLREQYF.

V usage is TRBV7-9 and J usage is TRBJ2-2, with TRBD2 identical over 10 bases. The V gene's germline CDR1 is SEHNR and CDR2 FQNEAQ (reference sequence). The CDR3 totals 14 residues. After removal of 11 bases from V and 1 base from J, the junction contained 4 bases not matched to a gene. The chain's CDR3 is CASRLAGNTGELFF. DNA of the CDR3: TGTGCCTCGCGACTAGCGGGGAACACCGGGGAGCTGTTTTTT.

The chain combines TRBV28 with TRBJ1-4; TRBD1 might be the D (6 bases). CDR3 length: 13 residues. Trimming took off 5 bases at V and 8 bases at J, with 12 bases between the two ends. The germline gives CDR1 MDHEN, CDR2 SYDVKM. The CDR3 sequence is CASSGARGEKLFF. The CDR3 coding sequence is TGTGCCAGCAGTGGGGCAAGGGGGGAAAAACTGTTTTTT.

This sequence joins TRBV29-1 and TRBJ2-1, with 13 bases lining up with TRBD2. Trimming at V came to 6 bases and at J to 9 bases, leaving 11 bases not matched to a gene. The germline CDR1 and CDR2 sequences are SQVTM and ANQGSEA. CDR3 length: 15 residues. The CDR3 is CSVETSGLAGPEQFF. The CDR3 DNA reads TGCAGCGTCGAAACGTCGGGACTAGCGGGACCTGAGCAGTTCTTC.

This chain connects TRBV9 to TRBJ1-1, with unresolved D. V lost 0 bases to trimming and J lost 4 bases, with 10 bases between them. Germline values: CDR1 SGDLS, CDR2 YYNGEE. The CDR3 is 14 residues long. The CDR3 reads CASSVARVGTEAFF. The CDR3 coding sequence is TGTGCCAGCAGCGTAGCTAGAGTGGGCACTGAAGCTTTCTTT.

J is TRBJ2-1 and V is TRBV28, with D unresolved. The CDR3 extends over 14 amino acids. Trimming stripped 1 base from V and 14 bases from J, with 18 bases between. Germline assignment: CDR1 MDHEN and CDR2 SYDVKM. DNA of the CDR3: TGTGCCAGCAGTTTATCAAACCTTCTATTAAGAAAGTTCTTC. This sequence encodes CASSLSNLLLRKFF.